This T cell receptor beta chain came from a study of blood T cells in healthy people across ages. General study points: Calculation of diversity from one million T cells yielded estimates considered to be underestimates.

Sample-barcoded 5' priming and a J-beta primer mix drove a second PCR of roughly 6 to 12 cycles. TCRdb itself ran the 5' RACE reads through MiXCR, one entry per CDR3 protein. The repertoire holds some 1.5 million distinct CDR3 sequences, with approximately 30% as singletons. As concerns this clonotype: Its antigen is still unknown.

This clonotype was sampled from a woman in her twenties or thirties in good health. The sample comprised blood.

CDR3 in amino acids: CASSYSTVEADTQYF. Written as DNA, the CDR3 is TGTGCCAGCAGTTATAGTACTGTTGAGGCAGATACGCAGTATTTT. The chain links TRBV6-5 to TRBJ2-3; the D is unclear. Germline CDR1 reads MNHEY; CDR2 reads SVGAGI. V lost 3 bases to trimming and J lost 4 bases, with 14 bases between them. This CDR3 comprises 15 residues.